The source of this T cell receptor beta chain is a study of blood T cells in healthy people across ages. It was with a sample-barcoded 5' primer and a J-beta primer mix that a second PCR of roughly 7 to 11 cycles was run. TCRdb re-called the 5' RACE reads through MiXCR, storing one row per CDR3 protein. Of approximately 680,000 distinct CDR3 sequences detected, roughly 30% appear once; the ten largest clones hold 15%. This clonotype was observed at least ten times. Germline CDR1 is SQVTM and CDR2 is ANQGSEA. V lost 7 bases and J lost 5, with 7 bases in between. CDR3 length: 10 residues. The rearrangement uses TRBV29-1 and TRBJ2-3, with D tentatively TRBD1 (5 bases). The TCR originated in a woman aged 80 or over in good health. Material: blood. CDR3 DNA: TGCAGCGGGGGCGGAGATACGCAGTATTTT. This translates into CSGGGDTQYF.